This T cell receptor beta chain derives from a study of cytomegalovirus exposure and HLA in healthy donors. Overall study results and limits: For TCR beta chains, V- and J-gene trimming was later linked to a missense DCLRE1C variant. TCR beta V segments were, for the most part, productive about 87% or about 30% of the time in an earlier analysis. A later analysis found TCR association rates differed by HLA locus, highest for DRB1 and lowest for HLA-C.

This PCR relied on a set of 60 Vbeta primers and 13 Jbeta primers. The method was immunoSEQ multiplex PCR; TCRdb's version includes in-frame clones alone and lacks a portion of them. The sample holds some 140,000 clones, about 85% seen once. Concerning this clone: The antigen remains unidentified.

The CDR3 length is 10 residues. The specimen was PBMCs. The sequence was collected from a female donor in good health and CMV-seronegative. The chain joins TRBV21-1 to TRBJ2-5; the DNA was not compared with TRBD2, the D call given in the table. The end of the DNA is better explained by TRBJ2-7, so the J call may be wrong. TRBV21-1 is noted as a pseudogene. The CDR3 sequence is CASGTSEQYF. The CDR3 region has the DNA TGTGCCAGCGGGACTAGCGAGCAGTACTTC.